This entry lists 19 T cell receptor beta chains sequenced from one sample in a study of blood T cell repertoires in COVID-19. Profiling relied on immunoSEQ multiplex PCR, and the TCRdb table lists in-frame clones only, not all of them. The table records 30,000 to 40,000 clones, 65% to 90% of them present only once. Sequenced: peripheral blood. These receptors were obtained from a woman older than 75 with active or convalescent COVID-19.

The chain links TRBV9 to TRBJ1-2; possibly TRBD1 for D (6 bases). The V and J ends lost 3 bases and 4 bases respectively, with 16 bases between them. Per germline, CDR1 SGDLS and CDR2 YYNGEE. This CDR3 comprises 15 residues. The CDR3 nucleotides read TGTGCCAGCAGCGACAGGGCAAAAGGCGGCTATGGCTACACCTTC. It translates to CASSDRAKGGYGYTF.

The rearrangement joins TRBV2 to TRBJ1-1; D possibly corresponds to TRBD1 (6 bases). Trimming took 1 base from V and 2 from J, leaving 14 bases between them. The CDR3 covers 16 residues. Germline CDR1 reads SNHLY; CDR2 reads FYNNEI. CDR3 bases: TGTGCCAGCAGTGAAGATGGGGGCAGGGCAAACACTGAAGCTTTCTTT. Its protein is CASSEDGGRANTEAFF.

This clone came up once. The chain joins TRBV28 to TRBJ1-5; 8 bases fit TRBD1. J lost 2 bases, V lost 7 bases, and 7 bases had no gene match. Germline assignment: CDR1 MDHEN and CDR2 SYDVKM. The CDR3 has 15 residues. The CDR3 here is CASNRDRRGNQPQHF. The CDR3 coding sequence is TGTGCCAGCAACCGGGACAGGCGGGGCAATCAGCCCCAGCATTTT.

The chain recombines TRBV5-1 with TRBJ2-7; 7 bases are shared with TRBD2. V trimming: 0 bases; J trimming: 5 bases; junction bases outside the gene matches: 5. The CDR3 length is 14 residues. CDR1 SGHRS and CDR2 YFSETQ come from the germline V gene. This chain's CDR3 is CASSLGGSIDEQYF. CDR3 nucleotide sequence: TGCGCCAGCAGCTTGGGCGGGAGTATCGACGAGCAGTACTTC.

This clone showed up just a few times. The rearrangement uses TRBV13 and TRBJ2-7; 8 bases are a match to TRBD1. V shed 5 bases and J 3 bases; nucleotides not matched to a gene: 6. The germline CDR1 and CDR2 sequences are PRHDT and FYEKMQ (reference sequence). This CDR3 has 14 residues. Here the CDR3 reads CASSRGQAFYEQYF. As DNA, the CDR3 is TGTGCCAGCAGCCGGGGACAGGCCTTCTACGAGCAGTACTTC.

V and J are TRBV10-3 and TRBJ2-1; TRBD2 agrees at 8 bases. The CDR3 runs to 16 residues. CDR1 is ENHRY, CDR2 SYGVKD, per germline. The junction had 13 bases not matched to a gene; V was cut back by 11 bases and J by 1 base. The CDR3 DNA reads TGTGCCCCCGGGGGGGGCGGGGGCTCATCCTACAATGAGCAGTTCTTC. Its translation is CAPGGGGGSSYNEQFF.

This sequence joins TRBV11-2 and TRBJ2-6, with a possible D match to TRBD1 (6 bases). V was clipped by 1 base and J by 4 bases, with 11 bases between them. The CDR3 runs 16 residues. The germline gives CDR1 SGHAT, CDR2 FQNNGV. The CDR3, as DNA: TGTGCCAGCAGCTTAGCAGGGGCGGCCGGGGCCAACGTCCTGACTTTC. Translating it yields CASSLAGAAGANVLTF.

This clone was seen just once. J is TRBJ2-6 and V is TRBV14; TRBD2 is a possible D gene (7 bases). The length of the CDR3 is 20 residues. Germline CDR1 and CDR2: SGHDN and FVKESK. V lost 2 bases and J 4 bases, leaving 24 bases between the germline ends. The CDR3 is CASSQINAPRGGRGANVLTF. CDR3 DNA: TGTGCCAGCAGCCAAATAAACGCCCCCAGGGGAGGGCGCGGGGCCAACGTCCTGACTTTC.

The rearrangement joins TRBV4-1 to TRBJ2-2, with 7 bases fitting TRBD2. The V gene end was trimmed by 4 bases and the J gene end by 6 bases; junction bases not matched to a gene: 17. The CDR3 loop spans 18 amino acids. The germline V gene has CDR1 MGHRA and CDR2 YSYEKL. The DNA of the CDR3 is TGCGCCAGCAGCCTCGTTCCACTGGGGGGGACTTTCGCCGGGGAGCTGTTTTTT. Translated, it gives CASSLVPLGGTFAGELFF.

This chain connects TRBV19 to TRBJ1-2; no clear D. This CDR3 spans 16 amino acids. V was clipped by 0 bases and J by 0 bases, with 11 bases between them. Germline CDR1 and CDR2: LNHDA and SQIVND (reference sequence). The DNA of the CDR3 is TGTGCCAGTAGTATAGATGGTGGAGTTACTAACTATGGCTACACCTTC. This translates into CASSIDGGVTNYGYTF.

The chain uses TRBV6-2 or TRBV6-3 and TRBJ1-2; TRBD1 aligns across 8 bases. Germline CDR1 is MNHEY and CDR2 is SVGEGT. The J segment lost 3 bases and the V segment lost 4 bases, leaving 4 bases of the junction unmatched. The CDR3 is 14 residues long. The CDR3: CASSSGGYDYGYTF. The DNA of the CDR3 is TGTGCCAGCAGTTCAGGGGGCTACGACTATGGCTACACCTTC.

The chain uses TRBV2 and TRBJ1-6, with 9 nucleotides matching TRBD1. The germline gives CDR1 SNHLY, CDR2 FYNNEI. The CDR3 extends over 16 amino acids. The J segment lost 6 bases and the V segment lost 6 bases, leaving 9 bases of the junction unmatched. The CDR3 DNA reads as TGTGCCAGCAGGGCAAGTACAGGGGGCTTTAATTCACCCCTCCACTTT. It specifies CASRASTGGFNSPLHF.

The rearrangement links TRBV3-1 (or the pseudogene TRBV3-2) to TRBJ2-7, with a possible D match to TRBD2 (5 bases). Trimming removed 5 bases at V and 3 bases at J, with 8 bases between. Germline V lookup: CDR1 LGHDT, CDR2 YNNKEL (reference sequence). The CDR3 is made up of 12 amino acids. The CDR3, as DNA: TGTGCCAGCAGCGCGGGTTACTACGAGCAGTACTTC. This encodes CASSAGYYEQYF.

The chain joins TRBV28 to TRBJ1-6; the D gene is possibly TRBD1 (6 bases). V gave up 6 bases and J gave up 7 bases, with 22 bases separating them. Germline V CDR1 and CDR2: MDHEN, SYDVKM. The CDR3 consists of 17 residues. CDR3 nucleotides: TGTGCCAGCAGCCCCAGAGGGGGAAATTGGAAAAATTCACCCCTCCACTTT. Protein sequence: CASSPRGGNWKNSPLHF.

The rearrangement links TRBV28 to TRBJ1-3; no clear D. Trimming removed 10 bases from V and 4 bases from J, with 20 bases in between. Germline V CDR1 and CDR2: MDHEN, SYDVKM. This CDR3 is built from 15 residues. The DNA of the CDR3 is TGTGCCACCTCCAGCGGGGTTCTTCGCGGAAACACCATATATTTT. This sequence encodes CATSSGVLRGNTIYF.

In its sample, this clone is medium-sized. V gene TRBV4-3 combines with J gene TRBJ1-4; TRBD1 aligns across 7 bases. The CDR3 is 18 amino acids. Germline lookup yields CDR1 LGHNA and CDR2 YSLEER. Unmatched junction bases numbered 15, after V lost 0 bases and J lost 8 bases. CDR3 amino acids: CASSQEYSTRQGWEKLFF. DNA of the CDR3: TGCGCCAGCAGCCAAGAATACTCAACGAGACAGGGTTGGGAAAAACTGTTTTTT.

The V gene is TRBV30, the J gene TRBJ2-7; weak D call: TRBD1 (6 bases). V was cut by 1 base and J by 3 bases, with 10 bases left in between. This CDR3 is built from 13 residues. From germline, CDR1 is GTSNPN and CDR2 SVGIG (reference sequence). In nucleotides, the CDR3 is TGTGCCTGGAGTGAACAGGGCGGCTACGAGCAGTACTTC. It encodes CAWSEQGGYEQYF.

J is TRBJ2-3 and V is TRBV7-8, with 9 bases lining up with TRBD2. V trimming: 5 bases; J trimming: 9 bases; junction bases outside the gene matches: 15. This CDR3 is 16 amino acids long. In germline, CDR1 is SGHVS, CDR2 FQNEAQ. This CDR3 is CASSPRGAGGRGTQYF. Written as DNA, the CDR3 is TGTGCCAGCAGCCCGCGCGGGGCGGGGGGGCGTGGCACGCAGTATTTT.

The rearrangement uses TRBV27 and TRBJ2-1, with 10 bases fitting TRBD2. This CDR3 is 14 amino acids long. The ends lost 0 bases at V and 9 bases at J; junction bases unmatched: 2. Germline V gene data show CDR1 as MNHEY and CDR2 as SMNVEV (reference sequence). In DNA, the CDR3 is TGTGCCAGCAGTTTATCCAGCGGGAGGGGTGAGCAGTTCTTC. Residues: CASSLSSGRGEQFF.